A single sample is the source of the 8 T cell receptor beta chains below, sequenced in a study of shared clonotypes between healthy human individuals. Profiled with immunoSEQ multiplex PCR; TCRdb holds only in-frame clones, not every one. This repertoire shows approximately 810,000 clones, 92% found once; its top ten account for about 25%. Naive CD8 cells comprised CD45RO-negative, CCR7-positively selected cells, excluding terminally differentiated effector memory CD45RA+ cells. The specimen was naive CD8+ T cells sorted from blood. The receptors originated from a man aged 30 to 45 in good health.

The chain joins TRBV25-1 to TRBJ2-1; tentatively, D is TRBD1 or TRBD2 (5 bases each). Germline CDR1 reads MGHDK; CDR2 reads SYGVNS. The CDR3 runs to 11 residues. V lost 6 bases, J lost 9 bases, and 9 bases lay in between. The chain's CDR3 is CASRMGTEQFF. The DNA for the CDR3 is TGTGCCAGCAGGATGGGGACTGAGCAGTTCTTC.

The rearrangement links TRBV7-9 to TRBJ2-7; D gene ambiguous. The ends were cut back, 2 bases at V and 1 base at J, with 12 bases in the middle. Germline CDR1 and CDR2: SEHNR and FQNEAQ (reference sequence). The CDR3 covers 15 residues. CDR3: CASSLRVGASYEQYF. The CDR3 DNA follows: TGTGCCAGCAGCTTAAGGGTAGGTGCTTCCTACGAGCAGTACTTC. Together with reference TRBV7-9 and TRBJ2-7, the CDR3 gives the full variable domain: DTGVSQNPRHKITKRGQNVTFRCDPISEHNRLYWYRQTLGQGPEFLTYFQNEAQLEKSRLLSDRFSAERPKGSFSTLEIQRTEQGDSAMYLCASSLRVGASYEQYFGPGTRLTVT.

V and J are TRBV19 and TRBJ2-1; 8 positions match TRBD2. This CDR3 is built from 15 residues. The ends lost 5 bases at V and 4 bases at J; junction bases unmatched: 7. Germline lookup yields CDR1 LNHDA and CDR2 SQIVND (reference sequence). CDR3 DNA sequence: TGTGCCAGTAGTGTAGCGGGAAACTCGTACAATGAGCAGTTCTTC. It yields the protein CASSVAGNSYNEQFF.

As concerns this clone: Other nucleotide sequences in the sample specify the same CDR3. The chain couples TRBV5-6 to TRBJ2-7, with TRBD2 identical over 7 bases. CDR1 SGHDT and CDR2 YYEEEE come from the germline V gene. Trimming took 4 bases from V and 1 from J; bases not matched to a gene: 5. The CDR3 extends over 14 amino acids. Here the CDR3 DNA reads TGTGCCAGCAGCCCGACGGGGGGATCCTACGAGCAGTACTTC. It codes for CASSPTGGSYEQYF.

The genes are TRBV7-6 and TRBJ2-7; possibly TRBD1 for D (5 bases). Between the trimmed V and J ends, which lost 4 bases and 4 bases, there was a span of 17 bases. The CDR3 runs to 15 residues. CDR1 and CDR2 (germline): SGHVS, FNYEAQ. The DNA for the CDR3 is TGTGCCAGCAGCTCCCCGACAGATAAAGGGTACGAGCAGTACTTC. It encodes CASSSPTDKGYEQYF.

The chain joins TRBV7-9 to TRBJ2-7, with 9 bases aligning to TRBD1. Germline V gives CDR1 SEHNR, CDR2 FQNEAQ (reference sequence). With 6 bases clipped from V and 7 bases from J, the junction kept 10 bases outside the gene matches. The CDR3 has 14 amino acids. In nucleotides, the CDR3 is TGTGCCAGCAGATTACAGGGGGCGAGTGATGAGCAGTACTTC. Translating gives CASRLQGASDEQYF.

Points on this clone: Other DNA variants within this sample encode the same CDR3. The chain recombines TRBV5-6 with TRBJ2-2; D is possibly TRBD2 (5 bases). Trimming took off 0 bases at V and 1 base at J, with 10 bases between the two ends. This CDR3 comprises 16 residues. CDR1 is SGHDT, CDR2 YYEEEE, per germline. As DNA, the CDR3 is TGTGCCAGCAGCTTGGGGCTAGCTGGGAACACCGGGGAGCTGTTTTTT. Protein product: CASSLGLAGNTGELFF.

The chain has TRBV10-2 and TRBJ1-3; perhaps TRBD1 as D (6 bases). Germline CDR1 reads WSHSY; CDR2 reads SAAADI. V was pared by 7 bases and J by 0 bases, with 16 bases between. The length of the CDR3 is 16 residues. CDR3 residues: CASIPAGDSSGNTIYF. DNA for the CDR3: TGCGCCAGCATCCCAGCAGGGGACTCCTCTGGAAACACCATATATTTT.